The T cell receptor beta chain under discussion was sequenced for a study of cytomegalovirus exposure and HLA in healthy donors. Study-wide findings and caveats: In vitro checks showed that three CMV-associated chains really do target CMV antigens. One cluster of highly shared sequence variants probably arose as a sequencing artifact. Some TCR beta chains (roughly 160 of them) were listed as cytomegalovirus-associated.

The germline V and J ends were trimmed by 5 bases and 0 bases, with 11 bases remaining between them. The CDR3 has 15 amino acids. Germline V gives CDR1 SGHTA, CDR2 FQGNSA. PCR amplification relied on 60 Vbeta primers (plus 13 Jbeta primers). Produced via immunoSEQ multiplex PCR; TCRdb's table is partial and in-frame only. Of some 200,000 clones in the sample, 70% were seen once. With respect to this clone: Its antigen remains unidentified.

The sequencing input was PBMCs. This sequence joins TRBV7-2 and TRBJ1-5; possible D gene TRBD1, 6 bases. This receptor was taken from a man aged 35 to 55 in good health and CMV-seropositive. The DNA for the CDR3 is TGTGCCAGCAGCCAACAGGGTAATAGCAATCAGCCCCAGCATTTT. As protein: CASSQQGNSNQPQHF.